This TCR beta chain was documented in a study of blood T cell repertoires in COVID-19. Background on the study: T cells, B-cell-depleted T cells, or PBMCs provided the cDNA or gDNA that served as material.

Some clones are missing from TCRdb's copy, which holds only in-frame ones; the method was immunoSEQ multiplex PCR. The sample lists about 220,000 clones, 75% to 90% seen once, with over 3% in the top ten. The CDR3 runs 17 residues. With 0 bases clipped from V and 0 bases from J, the junction kept 6 bases outside the gene matches. Per germline, CDR1 SGDLS and CDR2 YYNGEE. Sequencing was carried out using PBMCs or T cells enriched from blood (not recorded which). The chain combines TRBV9 with TRBJ1-1, with 9 bases that match TRBD1. This receptor was identified in a woman between 40 and 55 years old with acute COVID-19. The CDR3 nucleotides are TGTGCCAGCAGCGTAGTGGACAGGGGCGTCATGAACACTGAAGCTTTCTTT. Its protein is CASSVVDRGVMNTEAFF.